This TCR beta chain derives from a study of blood T cell repertoires in COVID-19. Data came from immunoSEQ multiplex PCR; TCRdb stores just in-frame clones and leaves some out. The table shows 300,000 to 450,000 clones, with around 87% occurring only once. Germline-derived CDR1 and CDR2 are MNHEY and SMNVEV (reference sequence). Trimming stripped 8 bases from V and 2 bases from J, with 16 bases between. The CDR3 spans 14 residues. The genes are TRBV27 and TRBJ2-7; D might be TRBD1 (6 bases). This TCR came from a woman in her twenties or thirties with COVID-19, enrolled during active disease. The sequencing input was peripheral blood. The CDR3 nucleotides read TGTGCCAGCCGAGGCAGGGGACGAGCCTACGAGCAGTACTTC. The encoded protein is CASRGRGRAYEQYF.